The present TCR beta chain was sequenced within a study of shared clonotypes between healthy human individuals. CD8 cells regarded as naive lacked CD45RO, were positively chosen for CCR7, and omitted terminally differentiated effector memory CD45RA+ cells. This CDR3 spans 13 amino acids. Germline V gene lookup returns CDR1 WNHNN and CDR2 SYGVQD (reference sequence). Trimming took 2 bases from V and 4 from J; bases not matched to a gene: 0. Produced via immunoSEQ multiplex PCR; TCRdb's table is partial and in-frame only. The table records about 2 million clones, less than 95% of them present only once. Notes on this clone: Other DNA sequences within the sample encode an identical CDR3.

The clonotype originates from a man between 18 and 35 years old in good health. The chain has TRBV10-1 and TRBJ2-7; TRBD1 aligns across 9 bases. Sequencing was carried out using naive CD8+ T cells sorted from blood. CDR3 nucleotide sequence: TGCGCCAGCAGTGAGGGACAGGGGTACGAGCAGTACTTC. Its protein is CASSEGQGYEQYF.